A selection of T cell receptor beta chains follows, all from one sample in a study of T cell responses to AZD1222 COVID-19 vaccine. Assay used: immunoSEQ multiplex PCR; TCRdb lists only in-frame clones, some missing. The sample yields 70,000 to 100,000 clones, 75% to 90% seen once. The sample in question was peripheral blood, obtained 28 days after the second AZD1222 dose. The receptors shown here come from an adult who received the AZD1222 COVID-19 vaccine. The CDR3 runs from the conserved cysteine through the conserved F or W. D genes are given only for firm matches. The size entry is marked missing in some rows and otherwise reads once, few, many or a size class.

TRBD1,15,.,TRBV15,TRBJ1-5,CASRTGRSSNQPQHF,TGTGCCTCGCGGACAGGGAGGTCGAGCAATCAGCCCCAGCATTTT
.,12,.,TRBV30,TRBJ2-5,CAWRRTAETQYF,TGTGCCTGGAGGAGGACAGCAGAGACCCAGTACTTC
.,13,.,TRBV11-3,TRBJ1-1,CASSEGGDTEAFF,TGTGCCAGCAGCGAGGGGGGTGACACTGAAGCTTTCTTT
TRBD1,15,.,TRBV2,TRBJ1-1,CASSRPGQKNTEAFF,TGTGCCAGCAGTCGACCGGGACAGAAGAACACTGAAGCTTTCTTT
.,13,.,TRBV27,TRBJ2-7,CASSLPGGLGQYF,TGTGCCAGCAGTCTACCCGGGGGGCTTGGGCAGTACTTC
.,14,.,TRBV28,TRBJ2-3,CASSIWVGADTQYF,TGTGCCAGCAGCATCTGGGTCGGGGCAGATACGCAGTATTTT
.,14,.,TRBV11-1,TRBJ2-7,CASSFYRPNGEQYF,TGTGCCAGCAGCTTCTACAGACCGAATGGGGAGCAGTACTTC
TRBD1,12,once,TRBV10-3,TRBJ1-6,CAIGTGDSPLHF,TGTGCCATCGGGACAGGGGATTCACCCCTCCACTTT
.,17,.,TRBV3-1/TRBV3-2,TRBJ1-1,CASSQFPWVGSLTEAFF,TGTGCCAGCAGCCAATTTCCATGGGTGGGTTCGCTGACTGAAGCTTTCTTT
.,12,.,TRBV18,TRBJ2-7,CASSPLQGGQYF,TGTGCCAGCTCACCACTCCAGGGCGGGCAGTACTTC
TRBD2,16,.,TRBV10-3,TRBJ2-7,CAISDVLAGSSYEQYF,TGTGCCATCAGTGACGTACTAGCGGGAAGCTCCTACGAGCAGTACTTC
.,11,.,TRBV27,TRBJ2-1,CASSQYNEQFF,TGTGCCAGCAGTCAGTACAATGAGCAGTTCTTC
.,12,many,TRBV28,TRBJ1-1,CASSPLNTEAFF,TGTGCCAGCAGTCCACTGAACACTGAAGCTTTCTTT
.,15,once,TRBV7-3,TRBJ2-1,CASSLLGGPYNEQFF,TGTGCCAGCAGCTTATTGGGGGGTCCCTACAATGAGCAGTTCTTC
.,16,.,TRBV7-8,TRBJ1-1,CASSLALGQLNTEAFF,TGTGCCAGCAGCTTAGCCCTCGGACAGTTGAACACTGAAGCTTTCTTT
TRBD1,14,.,TRBV28,TRBJ2-5,CASRTWTGEETQYF,TGTGCCAGCAGGACCTGGACAGGGGAAGAGACCCAGTACTTC
.,13,.,TRBV29-1,TRBJ1-1,CSVAETGGTEAFF,TGCAGCGTTGCCGAAACGGGGGGTACTGAAGCTTTCTTT
.,14,.,TRBV27,TRBJ1-1,CASSSPEGLTEAFF,TGTGCCAGCAGCTCCCCTGAGGGGCTCACTGAAGCTTTCTTT
.,13,once,TRBV3-1/TRBV3-2,TRBJ1-1,CASSQDPDTEAFF,TGTGCCAGCAGCCAAGATCCTGACACTGAAGCTTTCTTT
TRBD1,15,.,TRBV5-1,TRBJ1-4,CASSVLQGTNEKLFF,TGCGCCAGCAGCGTCTTACAGGGGACTAATGAAAAACTGTTTTTT
TRBD2,15,once,TRBV10-3,TRBJ2-1,CAISEASGPYNEQFF,TGTGCCATCAGTGAGGCTAGCGGGCCCTACAATGAGCAGTTCTTC
.,15,.,TRBV5-1,TRBJ2-2,CASSLRQTNTGELFF,TGCGCCAGCAGCTTGAGGCAGACGAACACCGGGGAGCTGTTTTTT
.,14,.,TRBV18,TRBJ2-7,CASSPLHMGYEQYF,TGTGCCAGCTCACCATTACACATGGGGTACGAGCAGTACTTC
.,14,.,TRBV3-1/TRBV3-2,TRBJ2-7,CASSLKGRSGEQYF,TGTGCCAGCAGCCTGAAGGGTAGATCTGGAGAGCAGTACTTC
TRBD1,13,.,TRBV28,TRBJ2-7,CASVVRGSYEQYF,TGTGCCAGCGTCGTCAGGGGGTCCTACGAGCAGTACTTC
TRBD2,15,.,TRBV5-5,TRBJ2-3,CASSLGSGEADTQYF,TGTGCCAGCAGCTTGGGTAGCGGGGAGGCAGATACGCAGTATTTT
TRBD2,16,.,TRBV4-1,TRBJ2-1,CARTSGRGGPSNEQFF,TGCGCCAGGACTAGCGGGAGAGGTGGCCCCTCCAATGAGCAGTTCTTC
.,14,few,TRBV3-1/TRBV3-2,TRBJ1-2,CASSPGAGNYGYTF,TGTGCCAGCAGCCCGGGAGCGGGAAACTATGGCTACACCTTC
.,13,few,TRBV7-3,TRBJ1-1,CASSLQGNTEAFF,TGTGCCAGCAGCTTACAGGGTAACACTGAAGCTTTCTTT
.,14,once,TRBV11-3,TRBJ2-3,CASSLGASTDTQYF,TGTGCCAGCAGCTTAGGGGCCTCCACAGATACGCAGTATTTT
.,12,.,TRBV7-9,TRBJ2-5,CASSLNRETQYF,TGTGCCAGCAGCCTAAACAGAGAGACCCAGTACTTC
.,16,.,TRBV7-6,TRBJ2-3,CASSLQLAQQGHTQYF,TGTGCCAGCAGCTTACAACTAGCCCAACAGGGCCATACGCAGTATTTT
TRBD1,14,few,TRBV23-1,TRBJ2-7,CASSQGTGDYEQYF,TGCGCCAGCAGTCAAGGGACAGGGGACTACGAGCAGTACTTC
.,15,.,TRBV4-2,TRBJ2-7,CASSQEDKVGREQYF,TGTGCCAGCAGCCAAGAAGACAAGGTGGGAAGGGAGCAGTACTTC
.,16,.,TRBV4-1,TRBJ1-1,CASSQGGGTVNTEAFF,TGCGCCAGCAGCCAAGGTGGAGGGACCGTGAACACTGAAGCTTTCTTT
TRBD2,13,.,TRBV27,TRBJ2-7,CAGPGTSAREQYF,TGTGCCGGACCTGGGACTAGCGCCCGGGAGCAGTACTTC
.,13,.,TRBV5-1,TRBJ2-5,CASSPGVGETQYF,TGCGCCAGCAGCCCAGGGGTTGGGGAGACCCAGTACTTC
TRBD1,15,.,TRBV28,TRBJ1-1,CASSPHTGQDTEAFF,TGTGCCAGCAGCCCTCACACCGGACAGGACACTGAAGCTTTCTTT
.,11,.,TRBV29-1,TRBJ1-1,CSVDEGSEAFF,TGCAGCGTTGACGAGGGCTCTGAAGCTTTCTTT
.,12,.,TRBV28,TRBJ1-1,CASIIPNTEAFF,TGTGCCAGCATTATCCCCAACACTGAAGCTTTCTTT
.,13,.,TRBV6-5,TRBJ1-2,CASSLQVDYGYTF,TGTGCCAGCAGTCTACAGGTAGACTATGGCTACACCTTC
TRBD1,14,.,TRBV18,TRBJ1-2,CASRRDSDNMDYTF,TGTGCCAGCCGGAGGGACAGCGACAATATGGACTACACCTTC
.,13,.,TRBV19,TRBJ2-5,CASGRQVQETQYF,TGTGCCAGTGGTAGACAGGTCCAAGAGACCCAGTACTTC
TRBD1,14,.,TRBV19,TRBJ1-1,CASSVTGGVTEAFF,TGTGCCAGTAGTGTGACAGGGGGCGTCACTGAAGCTTTCTTT
.,15,.,TRBV4-2,TRBJ2-2,CASSQDLTSTGELFF,TGTGCCAGCAGCCAAGATTTGACCAGCACCGGGGAGCTGTTTTTT
.,16,.,TRBV10-3,TRBJ1-6,CAISETGSSYNSPLHF,TGTGCCATCAGTGAGACAGGGAGCTCCTATAATTCACCCCTCCACTTT